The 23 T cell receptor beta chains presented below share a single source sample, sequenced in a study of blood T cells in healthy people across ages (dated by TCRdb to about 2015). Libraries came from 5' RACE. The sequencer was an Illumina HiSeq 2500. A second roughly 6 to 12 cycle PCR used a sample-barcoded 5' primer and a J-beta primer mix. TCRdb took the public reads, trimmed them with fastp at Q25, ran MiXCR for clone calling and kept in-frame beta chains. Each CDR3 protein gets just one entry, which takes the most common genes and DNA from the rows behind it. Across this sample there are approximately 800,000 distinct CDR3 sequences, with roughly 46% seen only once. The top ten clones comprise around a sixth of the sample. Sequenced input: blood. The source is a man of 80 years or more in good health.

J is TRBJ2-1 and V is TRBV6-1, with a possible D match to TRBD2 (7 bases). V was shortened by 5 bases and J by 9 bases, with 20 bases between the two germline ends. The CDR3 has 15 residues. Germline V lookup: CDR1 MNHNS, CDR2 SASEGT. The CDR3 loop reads CASSFFWGGGSEQFF. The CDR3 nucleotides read TGTGCCAGCAGTTTTTTTTGGGGGGGCGGGTCTGAGCAGTTCTTC.

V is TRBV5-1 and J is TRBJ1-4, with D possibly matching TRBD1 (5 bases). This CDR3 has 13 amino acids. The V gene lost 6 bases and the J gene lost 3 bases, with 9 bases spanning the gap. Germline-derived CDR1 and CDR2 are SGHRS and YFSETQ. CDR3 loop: CASNRGANEKLFF. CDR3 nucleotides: TGCGCCAGCAATCGGGGGGCTAATGAAAAACTGTTTTTT.

CDR3 sequence: CATSPPGSYEQYF. The DNA of the CDR3 is TGTGCCACCAGCCCTCCTGGCTCCTACGAGCAGTACTTC. This chain connects TRBV15 to TRBJ2-7; D is uncertain. V lost 5 bases, J lost 0 bases, and 8 bases lay in between. There are 13 residues in the CDR3. Germline CDR1 reads LNHNV; CDR2 reads YYDKDF (reference sequence).

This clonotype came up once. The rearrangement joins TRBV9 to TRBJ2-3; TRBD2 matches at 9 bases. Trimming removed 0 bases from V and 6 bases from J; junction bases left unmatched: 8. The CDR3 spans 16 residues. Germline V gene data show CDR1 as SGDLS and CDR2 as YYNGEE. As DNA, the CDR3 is TGTGCCAGCAGCGTAGAAGATAGCGGGAGACGGGATACGCAGTATTTT. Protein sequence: CASSVEDSGRRDTQYF.

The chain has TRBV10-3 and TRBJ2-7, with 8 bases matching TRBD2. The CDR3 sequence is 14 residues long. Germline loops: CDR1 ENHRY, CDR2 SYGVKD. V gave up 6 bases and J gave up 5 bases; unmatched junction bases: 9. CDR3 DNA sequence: TGTGCCATCAGAGACGTGCGGGGGGAGAACGAGCAGTACTTC. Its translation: CAIRDVRGENEQYF.

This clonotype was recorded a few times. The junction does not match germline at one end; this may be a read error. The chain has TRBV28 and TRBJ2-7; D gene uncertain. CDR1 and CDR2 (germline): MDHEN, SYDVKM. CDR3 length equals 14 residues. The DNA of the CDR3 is TGTGCCAGCAGCCCCCCCGAGTTCTCCTGCGAGCAGTACTTC. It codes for CASSPPEFSCEQYF.

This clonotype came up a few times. CDR3 sequence: CASSSGRVNEQYF. Written as DNA, the CDR3 is TGTGCCAGCAGCTCCGGGAGGGTAAACGAGCAGTACTTC. The chain has TRBV7-2 and TRBJ2-7; 8 bases line up with TRBD2. The length of the CDR3 is 13 residues. The germline CDR1 and CDR2 sequences are SGHTA and FQGNSA. The V segment lost 4 bases and the J segment 5 bases; nucleotides outside the gene matches: 4. Filled out from reference TRBV7-2 and TRBJ2-7, the complete variable domain reads GAGVSQSPSNKVTEKGKDVELRCDPISGHTALYWYRQSLGQGLEFLIYFQGNSAPDKSGLPSDRFSAERTGGSVSTLTIQRTQQEDSAVYLCASSSGRVNEQYFGPGTRLTVT.

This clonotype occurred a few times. The CDR3 sequence: CASSGAGTSPETGELFF. As DNA, the CDR3 is TGTGCCAGCAGTGGGGCCGGGACTAGCCCGGAGACCGGGGAGCTGTTTTTT. This chain links TRBV6-2 or TRBV6-3 with TRBJ2-2, with TRBD2 matching over 9 bases. V shed 5 bases and J 5 bases; nucleotides not matched to a gene: 12. Germline loops: CDR1 MNHEY, CDR2 SVGEGT. This CDR3 has 17 residues.

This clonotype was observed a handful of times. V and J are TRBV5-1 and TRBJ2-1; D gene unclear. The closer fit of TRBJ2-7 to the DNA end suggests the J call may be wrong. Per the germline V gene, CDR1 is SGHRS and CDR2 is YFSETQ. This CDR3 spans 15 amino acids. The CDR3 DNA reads TGCGCCAGCAGCTTGATAGGCAGCTCCTACAATGAGCAGTACTTC. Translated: CASSLIGSSYNEQYF.

DNA of the CDR3: TGTGCCATCAGCGCCGAAACCACTGAAGCTTTCTTT. Translation: CAISAETTEAFF. This rearrangement joins TRBV10-3 to TRBJ1-1; D unresolved. This CDR3 comprises 12 residues. In germline, CDR1 is ENHRY, CDR2 SYGVKD. V shed 6 bases and J shed 4 bases, with 9 bases lying between them.

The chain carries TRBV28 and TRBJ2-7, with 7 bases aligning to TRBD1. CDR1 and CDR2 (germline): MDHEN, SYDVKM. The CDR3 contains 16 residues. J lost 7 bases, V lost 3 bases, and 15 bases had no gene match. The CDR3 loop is CASSFTGDLPGNEQYF. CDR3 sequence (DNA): TGTGCCAGCAGTTTCACAGGGGACCTACCCGGGAATGAGCAGTACTTC.

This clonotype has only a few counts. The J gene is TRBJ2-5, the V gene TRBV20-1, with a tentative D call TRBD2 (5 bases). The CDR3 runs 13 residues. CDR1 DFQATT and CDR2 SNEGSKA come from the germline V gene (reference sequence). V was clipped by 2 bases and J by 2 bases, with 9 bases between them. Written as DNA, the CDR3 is TGCAGTGCTAGACTGGGAGTTCAAGAGACCCAGTACTTC. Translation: CSARLGVQETQYF.

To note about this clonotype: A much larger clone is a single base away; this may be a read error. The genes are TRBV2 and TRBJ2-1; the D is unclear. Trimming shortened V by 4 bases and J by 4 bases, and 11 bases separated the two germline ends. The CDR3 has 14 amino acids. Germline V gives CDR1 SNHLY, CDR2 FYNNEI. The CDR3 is CASSGVTPYNEQFF. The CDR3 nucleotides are TGTGCCAGCAGTGGGGTGACACCGTACAATGAGCAGTTCTTC.

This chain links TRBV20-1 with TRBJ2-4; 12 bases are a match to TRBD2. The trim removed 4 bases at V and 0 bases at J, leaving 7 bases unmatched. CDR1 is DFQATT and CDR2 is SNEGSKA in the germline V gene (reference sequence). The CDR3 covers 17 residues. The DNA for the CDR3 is TGCAGTGCTATAGGACTAGCGGGGAGTTTAGCCAAAAACATTCAGTACTTC. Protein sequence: CSAIGLAGSLAKNIQYF.

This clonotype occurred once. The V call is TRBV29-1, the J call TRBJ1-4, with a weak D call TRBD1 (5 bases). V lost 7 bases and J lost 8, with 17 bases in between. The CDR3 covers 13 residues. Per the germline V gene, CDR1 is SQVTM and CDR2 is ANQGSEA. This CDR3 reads CSAGVGGNEKLFF. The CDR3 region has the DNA TGCAGCGCCGGAGTCGGGGGTAACGAAAAACTGTTTTTT.

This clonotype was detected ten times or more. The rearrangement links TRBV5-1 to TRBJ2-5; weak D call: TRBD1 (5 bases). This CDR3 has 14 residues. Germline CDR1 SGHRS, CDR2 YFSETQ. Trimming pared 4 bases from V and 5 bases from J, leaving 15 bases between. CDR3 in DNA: TGCGCCAGCAGCGGGATCCAGGGCAGCGAGACCCAGTACTTC. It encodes CASSGIQGSETQYF. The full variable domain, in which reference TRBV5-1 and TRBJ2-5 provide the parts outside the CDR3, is KAGVTQTPRYLIKTRGQQVTLSCSPISGHRSVSWYQQTPGQGLQFLFEYFSETQRNKGNFPGRFSGRQFSNSRSEMNVSTLELGDSALYLCASSGIQGSETQYFGPGTRLLVL.

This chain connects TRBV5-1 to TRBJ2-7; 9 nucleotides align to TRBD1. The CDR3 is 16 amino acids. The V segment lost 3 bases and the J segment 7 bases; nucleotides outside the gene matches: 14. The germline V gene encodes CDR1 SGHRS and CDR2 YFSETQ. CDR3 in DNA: TGCGCCAGCAGCTCTGGGACAGGGCCAAAGTCGAGTGAGCAGTACTTC. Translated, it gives CASSSGTGPKSSEQYF.

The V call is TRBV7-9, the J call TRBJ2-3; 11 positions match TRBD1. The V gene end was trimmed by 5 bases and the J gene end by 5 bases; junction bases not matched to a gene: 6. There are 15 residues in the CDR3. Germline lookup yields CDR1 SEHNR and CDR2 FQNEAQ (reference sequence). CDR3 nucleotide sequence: TGTGCCAGCAGCCCCGGGACAGGGGGGCGAGATACGCAGTATTTT. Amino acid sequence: CASSPGTGGRDTQYF.

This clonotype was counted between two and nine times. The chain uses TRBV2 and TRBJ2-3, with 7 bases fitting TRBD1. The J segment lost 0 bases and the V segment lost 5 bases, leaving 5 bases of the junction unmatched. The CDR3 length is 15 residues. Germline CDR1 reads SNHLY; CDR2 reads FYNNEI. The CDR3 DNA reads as TGTGCCAGCAGTTACAGGGGTCTTAGCACAGATACGCAGTATTTT. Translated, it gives CASSYRGLSTDTQYF.

As DNA, the CDR3 is TGCAGTGCTAGAACCCAGCGGGAGACCGGGGAGCTGTTTTTT. Translated, it gives CSARTQRETGELFF. J is TRBJ2-2 and V is TRBV20-1, with TRBD2 matching over 8 bases. The CDR3 spans 14 residues. Trimming cost V 2 bases and J 5 bases; bases outside gene matches: 4. Per germline, CDR1 DFQATT and CDR2 SNEGSKA (reference sequence).

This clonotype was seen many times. This CDR3 reads CASSQVASRGTIYEQYF. For the CDR3, the DNA is TGTGCCAGCAGCCAAGTCGCTAGTCGTGGAACGATCTACGAGCAGTACTTC. This chain connects TRBV4-2 to TRBJ2-7, with D unresolved. Germline CDR1 LGHNA, CDR2 YNFKEQ. The CDR3 has 17 residues. V was shortened by 1 base and J by 3 bases, with 19 bases between the two germline ends.

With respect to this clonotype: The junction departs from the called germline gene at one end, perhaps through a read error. This CDR3 reads CASSGSRVGQETRYF. The CDR3 DNA reads TGTGCCAGCAGTGGATCCCGGGTAGGTCAAGAGACCCGGTACTTC. This rearrangement joins TRBV12-3 or TRBV12-4 to TRBJ2-5; no clear D gene. The CDR3 runs 15 residues.

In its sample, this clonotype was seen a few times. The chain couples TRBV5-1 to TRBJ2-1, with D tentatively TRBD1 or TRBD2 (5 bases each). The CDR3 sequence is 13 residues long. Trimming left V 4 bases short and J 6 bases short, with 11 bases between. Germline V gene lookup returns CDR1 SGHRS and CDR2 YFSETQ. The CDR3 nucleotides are TGCGCCAGCAGCCTTGGGACCCCCAATGAGCAGTTCTTC. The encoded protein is CASSLGTPNEQFF.